This T cell receptor beta chain is from a study of cytomegalovirus exposure and HLA in healthy donors. Study-level background: Approximately 200 million T cells yielded fewer than 120 million unique TCR beta sequences in earlier analysis. Study observations and caveats: Follow-up analysis later connected one missense variant in DCLRE1C with trimming of TCR beta V- and J-genes. The authors enumerated around 150 TCR beta chains as linked to cytomegalovirus.

The CDR3 contains 15 residues. In the case of this clone: The antigen remains unidentified.

In the PCR, 60 Vbeta and 13 Jbeta primers were used. Generated by immunoSEQ multiplex PCR, the TCRdb table keeps only in-frame clones and is missing some. This sample's table has approximately 200,000 clones. Sequenced sample: PBMCs. This chain connects TRBV21-1 to TRBJ1-5; the listed D gene, TRBD1, was not tested against the DNA. TRBV21-1 is a listed pseudogene. The sequence was collected from a boy younger than 18 in good health and CMV-seronegative. The CDR3, as DNA: TGTGCCAGCAGCCCGACAGGGGGTAGCAATCAGCCCCAGCATTTT. This gives the protein CASSPTGGSNQPQHF.